The T cell receptor beta chain described here comes from a study of shared clonotypes between healthy human individuals. Study conclusions and caveats: Non-shared clonotypes had lower generation probabilities than those shared by all four donors.

There are 12 residues in the CDR3. V lost 0 bases and J 6 bases, leaving 3 bases between the germline ends. Per the germline V gene, CDR1 is LNHDA and CDR2 is SQIVND (reference sequence). A remark on this clone: Its target is not known.

Authors' data handling: Junction-only sequences produced by ImmunoSEQ had no quality scores, so filtering differed. Profiled with immunoSEQ multiplex PCR; TCRdb holds only in-frame clones, not every one. Clone size and V and J calls were adopted from that table, with D and trimming inferred from the DNA. Among approximately 400,000 clones listed, about 96% were seen once. The V and J genes are TRBV19 and TRBJ1-5; no reliable D call. The TCR sequence derives from a man aged 30-40 years in good health. Sequencing was performed on memory CD8+ T cells sorted from blood. Subset here: CD45RO+ cells pooled with CCR7-negative TemRA cells. The CDR3 nucleotides read TGTGCCAGTAGTATAGAGGGTCAGCCCCAGCATTTT. It yields the protein CASSIEGQPQHF.